The subject of this entry is one T cell receptor beta chain. No antigen is known for it. This sample was included in a study of shared clonotypes between healthy human individuals. As for the study in general: Each donor's CD8 memory used one plate, CD8 naive two, each CD4 subset three. The study, taken as a whole, reports: There were few donors, and this limited the genetic and exposure-history diversity represented. Roughly 5.3% of naive CD4 clonotypes were common to several donors.

Approximately 200 ng DNA, 30,000 or so T cell genomes, went into each sorted-subset replicate PCR. TCRdb's table, derived via immunoSEQ multiplex PCR, lists solely in-frame clones and lacks some. Of around 990,000 clones in the sample, 70% to 80% are singletons; the top ten hold about 0.94%. Per germline, CDR1 SNHLY and CDR2 FYNNEI. Trimming cost V 3 bases and J 1 base, with 6 bases left between them. There are 13 residues in the CDR3. The sample consisted of memory CD4+ T cells from PBMCs. Subset: CD45RA-negative fraction. The gene calls are TRBV2 and TRBJ2-5; D is ambiguous. This TCR came from a man aged 18 to 29 in good health. Some clones in this sample may be carry-over from other donors' samples. The CDR3 coding sequence is TGTGCCAGCAGTGACCGGGCCCAAGAGACCCAGTACTTC. This translates into CASSDRAQETQYF.